These 3 T cell receptor beta chains were sequenced from one sample in a study of immune characteristics of hereditary and idiopathic chronic pancreatitis. Patients having total pancreatectomy with islet autotransplantation provided the chronic pancreatitis pancreas tissue. Libraries were prepared by immunoSEQ multiplex PCR; TCRdb keeps only in-frame clonotypes and omits some of them. The sample yields approximately 9,800 clones, around 79% seen once. What was sequenced was pancreas tissue with idiopathic chronic pancreatitis. Receptor source: a human donor with chronic pancreatitis.

V usage is TRBV5-6 and J usage is TRBJ1-6, with D perhaps matching TRBD1 (6 bases). The V gene's germline CDR1 is SGHDT and CDR2 YYEEEE. V shed 4 bases and J shed 5 bases, with 16 bases lying between them. The CDR3 covers 16 residues. The CDR3 nucleotides are TGTGCCAGCAGCCTCATGGGGGGCAGCCATAATTCACCCCTCCACTTT. Translating gives CASSLMGGSHNSPLHF. Filled out from reference TRBV5-6 and TRBJ1-6, the complete variable domain reads DAGVTQSPTHLIKTRGQQVTLRCSPKSGHDTVSWYQQALGQGPQFIFQYYEEEERQRGNFPDRFSGHQFPNYSSELNVNALLLGDSALYLCASSLMGGSHNSPLHFGNGTRLTVT.

This clone was seen a handful of times. The rearrangement links TRBV11-3 to TRBJ2-4; either TRBD1 or TRBD2 may supply D (5 bases each). The CDR3 spans 15 residues. Germline CDR1 reads SGHNT; CDR2 reads YENEEA. Trimming removed 1 base from V and 0 bases from J, with 7 bases in between. The CDR3 nucleotides read TGTGCCAGCAGCTTAGGAGGGGAAGCCAAAAACATTCAGTACTTC. Translating gives CASSLGGEAKNIQYF.

In the case of this clone: One end of the junction does not line up with germline, which may come from a read error. V and J are TRBV5-5 and TRBJ1-3; D gene ambiguous. Per germline, CDR1 SGHKS and CDR2 YYEKEE (reference sequence). The CDR3 extends over 15 amino acids. DNA of the CDR3: TGTGCCAGCAGGTTGGGGTCGAGCTCTGGAAACACCATATATTTT. Protein sequence: CASRLGSSSGNTIYF. Full variable domain (rest looked up from reference TRBV5-5 and TRBJ1-3): DAGVTQSPTHLIKTRGQQVTLRCSPISGHKSVSWYQQVLGQGPQFIFQYYEKEERGRGNFPDRFSARQFPNYSSELNVNALLLGDSALYLCASRLGSSSGNTIYFGEGSWLTVV.